A single sample gave rise to the 21 T cell receptor beta chains below, sequenced in a study of cytomegalovirus exposure and HLA in healthy donors. 60 Vbeta and 13 Jbeta primers were used in PCR. Measured with immunoSEQ multiplex PCR; TCRdb has only the in-frame clones, and not every one. The sample yields about 90,000 clones, roughly four fifths seen once. The sequenced material came from PBMCs. The receptors originated from a man aged 25 to 40 in good health and CMV-seronegative.

The V call is TRBV7-6, the J call TRBJ1-6; D is unclear. There are 14 residues in the CDR3. The germline CDR1 and CDR2 sequences are SGHVS and FNYEAQ. Trimming shortened V by 4 bases and J by 9 bases, and 13 bases separated the two germline ends. CDR3 in DNA: TGTGCCAGCAGCTCGACTCCTACGGGTTCACCCCTCCACTTT. Residues: CASSSTPTGSPLHF.

The V gene is TRBV9, the J gene TRBJ1-6; no firm D call. The germline V gene has CDR1 SGDLS and CDR2 YYNGEE. This CDR3 comprises 13 residues. The ends were cut back, 4 bases at V and 13 bases at J, with 15 bases in the middle. The DNA of the CDR3 is TGTGCCAGCAGCCCGAGCTTTGAGTACCCCCTCCACTTT. It codes for CASSPSFEYPLHF.

This chain uses TRBV5-4 with TRBJ2-7, with 10 bases identical to TRBD1. V dropped 0 bases and J dropped 7; count of bases not matched to a gene: 4. CDR1 and CDR2 (germline): SGHNT, YYREEE (reference sequence). The CDR3 totals 14 residues. CDR3 region: CASSLGQGALEQYF. The CDR3 DNA reads as TGTGCCAGCAGCTTGGGACAGGGGGCGCTTGAGCAGTACTTC.

In this sample, this clone turned up a few times. V gene TRBV5-1 combines with J gene TRBJ1-5; 7 bases line up with TRBD1. After removal of 4 bases from V and 0 bases from J, the junction contained 4 bases not matched to a gene. The germline gives CDR1 SGHRS, CDR2 YFSETQ. This CDR3 comprises 15 residues. The CDR3 reads CASSRTGNSNQPQHF. The CDR3 coding sequence is TGCGCCAGCAGCAGGACAGGAAATAGCAATCAGCCCCAGCATTTT.

This clone was seen only a few times. This sequence joins TRBV7-9 and TRBJ2-7; 7 bases map to TRBD2. Germline loops: CDR1 SEHNR, CDR2 FQNEAQ (reference sequence). The CDR3 has 14 amino acids. With 5 bases clipped from V and 2 bases from J, the junction kept 6 bases outside the gene matches. The CDR3 loop reads CASSRGLVPYEQYV. The CDR3 DNA reads TGTGCCAGCAGCCGAGGACTAGTCCCCTACGAGCAGTACGTC.

The chain recombines TRBV6-5 with TRBJ1-6; D is unresolved. The germline CDR1 and CDR2 sequences are MNHEY and SVGAGI. CDR3 length: 15 amino acids. The V and J ends lost 7 bases and 3 bases respectively, with 13 bases between them. The CDR3 coding sequence is TGTGCCAGCAAAATTAGAGCTATCTATAATTCACCCCTCCACTTT. Translation: CASKIRAIYNSPLHF.

The CDR3 loop reads CASSPWGREQFF. The CDR3 coding sequence is TGTGCCAGCAGTCCTTGGGGCCGTGAGCAGTTCTTC. The chain carries TRBV27 and TRBJ2-1, with D perhaps matching TRBD1 (5 bases). The CDR3 consists of 12 residues. The germline V gene encodes CDR1 MNHEY and CDR2 SMNVEV (reference sequence). The V end lost 5 bases, the J end lost 9 bases, and 11 bases lay between the germline ends.

As to this clone: This specimen includes other DNA sequences encoding the same CDR3. The V and J genes are TRBV19 and TRBJ1-1; D not certain. Germline V gene lookup returns CDR1 LNHDA and CDR2 SQIVND (reference sequence). CDR3 length equals 13 residues. Trimming shortened V by 3 bases and J by 2 bases, and 7 bases separated the two germline ends. The CDR3 reads CASSISGNTEAFF. The DNA for the CDR3 is TGTGCCAGTAGTATTTCGGGAAACACTGAAGCTTTCTTT.

The V and J genes are TRBV7-2 and TRBJ2-3; 11 bases align to TRBD2. Germline V gene data show CDR1 as SGHTA and CDR2 as FQGNSA. CDR3 length: 16 amino acids. The ends lost 6 bases at V and 2 bases at J; junction bases unmatched: 7. The CDR3 reads CASRKGTSGTTDTQYF. CDR3 bases: TGTGCCAGCAGGAAAGGGACTAGCGGCACCACAGATACGCAGTATTTT.

This clone turned up a few times. V and J are TRBV15 and TRBJ2-5; no clear D gene. The CDR3 is 13 residues long. Trimming removed 0 bases at V and 5 bases at J, with 7 bases between. From germline, CDR1 is LNHNV and CDR2 YYDKDF (reference sequence). The CDR3 DNA reads TGTGCCACCAGCAGAGATCCTAGGGAGACCCAGTACTTC. As protein: CATSRDPRETQYF. Full variable domain (remainder filled in from reference TRBV15 and TRBJ2-5): DAMVIQNPRYQVTQFGKPVTLSCSQTLNHNVMYWYQQKSSQAPKLLFHYYDKDFNNEADTPDNFQSRRPNTSFCFLDIRSPGLGDTAMYLCATSRDPRETQYFGPGTRLLVL.

V usage is TRBV23-1 and J usage is TRBJ2-7, with a tentative D call TRBD1 (6 bases). TRBV23-1 is classed as an ORF, of uncertain function. Trimming removed 6 bases from V and 2 bases from J, with 23 bases in between. This CDR3 has 17 amino acids. In DNA form, the CDR3 reads TGCGCCAGCAGCCGTATGCCCGTTTCACAGGGACCCTACGAGCAGTACTTC. Its protein is CASSRMPVSQGPYEQYF.

The V and J genes are TRBV2 and TRBJ1-6, with D possibly being TRBD1 (6 bases). The V end lost 7 bases, the J end lost 7 bases, and 11 bases lay between the germline ends. The CDR3 is made up of 13 amino acids. In germline, CDR1 is SNHLY, CDR2 FYNNEI. The CDR3 spells CASIRQENSPLHF. CDR3 DNA sequence: TGTGCCAGCATAAGACAGGAGAATTCACCCCTCCACTTT.

J is TRBJ2-3 and V is TRBV27, with D maybe TRBD2 (6 bases). Trimming left V 4 bases short and J 1 base short, with 15 bases between. The CDR3 loop spans 16 amino acids. Germline loops: CDR1 MNHEY, CDR2 SMNVEV (reference sequence). In DNA form, the CDR3 reads TGTGCCAGCAGTTCGTGGCGGGATGGTGGCACAGATACGCAGTATTTT. Its translation: CASSSWRDGGTDTQYF.

The sample holds one count of this clone. V usage is TRBV4-2 and J usage is TRBJ2-2; TRBD1 agrees at 8 bases. The CDR3 has 15 amino acids. J lost 7 bases, V lost 3 bases, and 7 bases had no gene match. CDR1 and CDR2 (germline): LGHNA, YNFKEQ. DNA for the CDR3: TGTGCCAGCAGCCACCGCCGGGACAGGATCGGGGAGCTGTTTTTT. Encoded protein: CASSHRRDRIGELFF.

This clone was seen a few times. This chain connects TRBV6-5 to TRBJ1-1; TRBD1 agrees at 10 bases. Germline lookup yields CDR1 MNHEY and CDR2 SVGAGI. With 6 bases clipped from V and 4 bases from J, the junction kept 2 bases outside the gene matches. The CDR3 length is 13 residues. Here the CDR3 DNA reads TGTGCCAGCAGGGACAGGGGGTCCACTGAAGCTTTCTTT. It codes for CASRDRGSTEAFF.

This clone showed up just a few times. The chain employs TRBV6-6 and TRBJ1-1; D call uncertain. The CDR3 consists of 13 residues. CDR1 and CDR2 (germline): MNHNY, SVGAGI (reference sequence). Trimming shortened V by 6 bases and J by 1 base, and 9 bases separated the two germline ends. The CDR3 spells CASSTTGNTEAFF. The CDR3, as DNA: TGTGCCAGCAGCACGACTGGGAACACTGAAGCTTTCTTT.

The chain recombines TRBV10-2 with TRBJ2-7; 8 positions match TRBD1. The CDR3 has 13 residues. V was pared by 6 bases and J by 9 bases, with 10 bases of the junction left unmatched. The V gene's germline CDR1 is WSHSY and CDR2 SAAADI. CDR3 sequence (DNA): TGCGCCAGCAGATACGACAGGGGTAGCTTGCAGTACGTC. The encoded protein is CASRYDRGSLQYV.

This clone is a singleton in its sample. The chain carries TRBV2 and TRBJ2-3; unclear D gene. Germline-derived CDR1 and CDR2 are SNHLY and FYNNEI. Trimming removed 7 bases at V and 6 bases at J, with 8 bases between. The CDR3 contains 11 residues. CDR3 coding DNA: TGTGCCAGCACACCGAGGGATACGCAGTATTTT. It translates to CASTPRDTQYF.

This clone was observed a few times. CDR3 residues: CASSVTGAHQPQHF. DNA of the CDR3: TGTGCCAGTAGTGTTACAGGGGCCCATCAGCCCCAGCATTTT. The chain has TRBV19 and TRBJ1-5, with 7 bases matching TRBD1. The V gene end was trimmed by 5 bases and the J gene end by 5 bases; junction bases not matched to a gene: 6. The V gene's germline CDR1 is LNHDA and CDR2 SQIVND (reference sequence). This CDR3 is built from 14 residues.

This chain uses TRBV18 with TRBJ2-2; no clear D. Trimming took off 0 bases at V and 5 bases at J, with 10 bases between the two ends. The CDR3 totals 15 residues. From germline, CDR1 is KGHSH and CDR2 LQKENI. CDR3 amino acids: CASSPPRRPTGELFF. The DNA of the CDR3 is TGTGCCAGCTCACCACCGAGGCGACCGACCGGGGAGCTGTTTTTT. Complete variable domain (other parts from reference TRBV18 and TRBJ2-2): NAGVMQNPRHLVRRRGQEARLRCSPMKGHSHVYWYRQLPEEGLKFMVYLQKENIIDESGMPKERFSAEFPKEGPSILRIQQVVRGDSAAYFCASSPPRRPTGELFFGEGSRLTVL.

The V gene is TRBV9, the J gene TRBJ1-2; TRBD1 agrees at 9 bases. The ends lost 3 bases at V and 6 bases at J; junction bases unmatched: 9. Germline V CDR1 and CDR2: SGDLS, YYNGEE. The CDR3 sequence is 15 residues long. CDR3 DNA sequence: TGTGCCAGCAGCGCTGGGGACAGGGTTAGAGATGGCTACACCTTC. Its translation: CASSAGDRVRDGYTF.